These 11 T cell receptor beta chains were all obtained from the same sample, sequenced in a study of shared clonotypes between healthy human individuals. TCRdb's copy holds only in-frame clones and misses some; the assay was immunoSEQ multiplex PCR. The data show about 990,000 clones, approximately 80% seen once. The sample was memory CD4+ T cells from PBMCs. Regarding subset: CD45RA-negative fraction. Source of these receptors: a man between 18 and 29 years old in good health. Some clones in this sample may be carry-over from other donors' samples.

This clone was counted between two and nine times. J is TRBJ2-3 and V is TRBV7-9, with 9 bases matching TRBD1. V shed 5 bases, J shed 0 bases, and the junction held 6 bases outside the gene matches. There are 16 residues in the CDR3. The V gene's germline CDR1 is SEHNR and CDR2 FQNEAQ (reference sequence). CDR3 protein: CASSTRTGVSTDTQYF. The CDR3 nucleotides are TGTGCCAGCAGCACCCGGACAGGGGTTAGCACAGATACGCAGTATTTT.

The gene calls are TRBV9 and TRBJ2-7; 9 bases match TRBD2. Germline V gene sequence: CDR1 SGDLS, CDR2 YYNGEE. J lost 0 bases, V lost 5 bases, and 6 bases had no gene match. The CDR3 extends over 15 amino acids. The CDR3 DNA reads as TGTGCCAGCAGTCTTGCGGGAGGGTACTCCTACGAGCAGTACTTC. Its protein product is CASSLAGGYSYEQYF.

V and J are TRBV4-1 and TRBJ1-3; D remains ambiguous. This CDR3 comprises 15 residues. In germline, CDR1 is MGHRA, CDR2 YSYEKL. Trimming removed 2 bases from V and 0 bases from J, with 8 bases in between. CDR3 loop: CASSQLGLSGNTIYF. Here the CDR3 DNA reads TGCGCCAGCAGCCAATTGGGTCTCTCTGGAAACACCATATATTTT.

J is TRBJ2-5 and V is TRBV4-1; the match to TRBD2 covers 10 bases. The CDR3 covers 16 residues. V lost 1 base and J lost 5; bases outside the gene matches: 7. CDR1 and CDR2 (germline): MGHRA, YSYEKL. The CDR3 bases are TGCGCCAGCAGCCAAGCGCTAGCGGGGGCGGGGGAGACCCAGTACTTC. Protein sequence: CASSQALAGAGETQYF.

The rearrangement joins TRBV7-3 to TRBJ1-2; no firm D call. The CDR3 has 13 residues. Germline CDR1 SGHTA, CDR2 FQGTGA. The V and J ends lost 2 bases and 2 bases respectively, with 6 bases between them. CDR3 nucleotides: TGTGCCAGCAGCTTACTTGGGAACTATGGCTACACCTTC. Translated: CASSLLGNYGYTF.

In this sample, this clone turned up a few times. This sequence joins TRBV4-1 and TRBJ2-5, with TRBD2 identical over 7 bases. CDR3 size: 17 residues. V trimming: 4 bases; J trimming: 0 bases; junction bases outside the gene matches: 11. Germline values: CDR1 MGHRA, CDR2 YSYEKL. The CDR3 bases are TGCGCCAGCAGCCCCAACCCAGCGGGGACCTACCAAGAGACCCAGTACTTC. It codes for CASSPNPAGTYQETQYF.

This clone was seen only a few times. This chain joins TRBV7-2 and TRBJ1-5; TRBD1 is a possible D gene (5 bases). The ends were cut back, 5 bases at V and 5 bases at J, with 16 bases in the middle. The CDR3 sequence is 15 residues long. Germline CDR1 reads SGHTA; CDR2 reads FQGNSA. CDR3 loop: CASSETGTLYQPQHF. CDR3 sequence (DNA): TGTGCCAGCAGCGAAACGGGGACCTTATATCAGCCCCAGCATTTT.

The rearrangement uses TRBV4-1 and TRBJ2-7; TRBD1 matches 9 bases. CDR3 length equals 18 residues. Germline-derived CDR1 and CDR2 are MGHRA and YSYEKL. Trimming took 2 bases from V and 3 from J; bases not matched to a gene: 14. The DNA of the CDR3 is TGCGCCAGCAGCCAAAGAAGGTGGGACAGGGCGGGTAGCTACGAGCAGTACTTC. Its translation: CASSQRRWDRAGSYEQYF.

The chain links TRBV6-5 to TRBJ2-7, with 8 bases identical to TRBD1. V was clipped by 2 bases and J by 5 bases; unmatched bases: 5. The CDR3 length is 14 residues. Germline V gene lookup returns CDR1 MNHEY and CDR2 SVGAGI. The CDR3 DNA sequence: TGTGCCAGCAGTTACGACCGGGACAGGAACGAGCAGTACTTC. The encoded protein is CASSYDRDRNEQYF.

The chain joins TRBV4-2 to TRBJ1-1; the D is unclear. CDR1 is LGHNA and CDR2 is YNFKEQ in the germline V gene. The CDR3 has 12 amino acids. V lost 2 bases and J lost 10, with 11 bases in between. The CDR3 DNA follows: TGTGCCAGCAGCCAATCCCCGCTTGGAGCTTTCTTT. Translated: CASSQSPLGAFF.

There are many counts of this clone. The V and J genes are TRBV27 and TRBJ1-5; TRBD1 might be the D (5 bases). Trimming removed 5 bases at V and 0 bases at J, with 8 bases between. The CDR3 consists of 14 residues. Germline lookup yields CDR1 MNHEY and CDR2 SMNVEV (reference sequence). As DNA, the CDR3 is TGTGCCAGCAGTCGGGGGTATAGCAATCAGCCCCAGCATTTT. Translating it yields CASSRGYSNQPQHF.